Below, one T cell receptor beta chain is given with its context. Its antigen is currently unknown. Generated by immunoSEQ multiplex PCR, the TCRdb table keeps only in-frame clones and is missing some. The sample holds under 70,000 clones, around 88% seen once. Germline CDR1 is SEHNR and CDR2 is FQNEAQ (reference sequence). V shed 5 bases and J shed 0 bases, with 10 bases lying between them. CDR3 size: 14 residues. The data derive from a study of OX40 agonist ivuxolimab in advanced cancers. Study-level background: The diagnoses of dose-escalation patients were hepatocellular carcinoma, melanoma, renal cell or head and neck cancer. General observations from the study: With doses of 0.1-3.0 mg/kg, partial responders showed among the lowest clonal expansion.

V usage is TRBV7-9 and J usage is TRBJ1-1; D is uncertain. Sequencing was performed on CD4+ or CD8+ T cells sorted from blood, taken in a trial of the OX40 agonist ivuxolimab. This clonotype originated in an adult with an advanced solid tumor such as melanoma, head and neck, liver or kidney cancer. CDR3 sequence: CASSTAIMNTEAFF. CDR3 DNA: TGTGCCAGCAGCACAGCCATCATGAACACTGAAGCTTTCTTT.